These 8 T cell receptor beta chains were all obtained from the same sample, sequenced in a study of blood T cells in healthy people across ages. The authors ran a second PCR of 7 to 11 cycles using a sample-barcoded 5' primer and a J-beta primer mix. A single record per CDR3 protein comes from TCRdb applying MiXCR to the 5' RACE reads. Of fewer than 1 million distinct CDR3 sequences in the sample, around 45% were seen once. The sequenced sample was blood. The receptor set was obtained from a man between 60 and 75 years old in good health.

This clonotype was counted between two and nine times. The CDR3: CASSLGPGAQTQYF. Written as DNA, the CDR3 is TGTGCCAGCAGCTTAGGGCCAGGGGCCCAGACCCAGTACTTC. The rearrangement uses TRBV7-2 and TRBJ2-5; D may be TRBD1 (6 bases). With 1 base removed from V and 6 bases from J, the gap between germline ends came to 12 bases. This CDR3 has 14 amino acids. Germline values: CDR1 SGHTA, CDR2 FQGNSA.

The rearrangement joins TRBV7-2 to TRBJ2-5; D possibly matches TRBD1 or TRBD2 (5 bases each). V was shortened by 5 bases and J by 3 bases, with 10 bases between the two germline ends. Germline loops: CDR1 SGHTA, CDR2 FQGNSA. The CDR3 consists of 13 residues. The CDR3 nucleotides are TGTGCCAGCAGCCCCGGGACCAAAGAGACCCAGTACTTC. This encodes CASSPGTKETQYF.

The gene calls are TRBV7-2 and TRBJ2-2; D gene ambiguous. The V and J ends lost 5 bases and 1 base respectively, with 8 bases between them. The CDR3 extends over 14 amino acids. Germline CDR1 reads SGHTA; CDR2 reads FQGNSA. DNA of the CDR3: TGTGCCAGCAGCATACGCAGGAACACCGGGGAGCTGTTTTTT. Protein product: CASSIRRNTGELFF.

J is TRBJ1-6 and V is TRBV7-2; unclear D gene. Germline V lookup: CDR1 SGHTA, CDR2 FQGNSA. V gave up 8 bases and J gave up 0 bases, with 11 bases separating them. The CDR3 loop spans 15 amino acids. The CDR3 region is CASLWVSSYNSPLHF. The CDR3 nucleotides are TGTGCCAGCTTATGGGTTAGCTCCTATAATTCACCCCTCCACTTT.

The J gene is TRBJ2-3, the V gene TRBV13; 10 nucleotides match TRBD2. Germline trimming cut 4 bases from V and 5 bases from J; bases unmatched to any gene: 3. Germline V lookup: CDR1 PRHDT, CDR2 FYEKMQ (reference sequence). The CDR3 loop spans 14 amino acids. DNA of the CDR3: TGTGCCAGCAGCTCGTGGACTAGCGGAGATACGCAGTATTTT. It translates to CASSSWTSGDTQYF.

The CDR3 nucleotides are TGTGCCAGCAGCGACCGAACGGCGACCTACGAGCAGTACTTC. Amino acids: CASSDRTATYEQYF. The V call is TRBV3-1, the J call TRBJ2-7; D unresolved. This CDR3 has 14 amino acids. Germline V CDR1 and CDR2: LGHDT, YNNKEL (reference sequence). V was trimmed by 5 bases and J by 2 bases, leaving 13 bases between them.

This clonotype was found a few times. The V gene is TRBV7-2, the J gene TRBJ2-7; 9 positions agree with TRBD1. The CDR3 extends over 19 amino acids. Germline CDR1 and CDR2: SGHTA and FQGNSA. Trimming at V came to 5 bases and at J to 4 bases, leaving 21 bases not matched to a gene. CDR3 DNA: TGTGCCAGCAGCCTCAAAACCGGGACAGGGAGTGGACCTGCATACGAGCAGTACTTC. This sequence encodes CASSLKTGTGSGPAYEQYF.

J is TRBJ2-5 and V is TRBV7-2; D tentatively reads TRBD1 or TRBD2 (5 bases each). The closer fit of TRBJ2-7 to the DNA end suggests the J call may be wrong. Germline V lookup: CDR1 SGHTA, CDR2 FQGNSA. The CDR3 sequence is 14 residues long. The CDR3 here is CASSTRGRVCEQYF. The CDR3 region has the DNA TGTGCCAGCAGCACCCGGGGCAGGGTCTGCGAGCAGTACTTC.